This entry lists 4 T cell receptor beta chains sequenced from one sample in a study of blood T cells in healthy people across ages. The use of a sample-barcoded 5' primer and a J-beta primer mix characterized a second PCR of roughly 7 to 11 cycles. TCRdb processed the 5' RACE reads anew with MiXCR; each CDR3 protein has one entry. This sample has hundreds of thousands of distinct CDR3 sequences; approximately 31% occur once, and the top ten carry 15%. The sample comprised blood. These receptors all come from a woman of 80 years or more in good health.

V gene TRBV9 combines with J gene TRBJ1-5; 8 bases agree with TRBD1. V shed 0 bases and J 3 bases; nucleotides not matched to a gene: 2. CDR1 and CDR2 from the germline V gene are SGDLS and YYNGEE. The CDR3 has 15 amino acids. The CDR3 DNA follows: TGTGCCAGCAGCGTAGGACAGGGGAACAATCAGCCCCAGCATTTT. This encodes CASSVGQGNNQPQHF.

With regard to this clonotype: The conserved phenylalanine or tryptophan normally closing the CDR3 is absent here, so this likely arose from a read error. This sequence joins TRBV20-1 and TRBJ2-7; D might be TRBD2 (5 bases). The CDR3 is 11 amino acids. Germline values: CDR1 DFQATT, CDR2 SNEGSKA (reference sequence). In nucleotides, the CDR3 is TGCAGTACTAGAGTTCCGTTCGAGCAGTACTGC. The encoded protein is CSTRVPFEQYC.

The genes are TRBV5-1 and TRBJ2-5; D gene unclear. This CDR3 comprises 14 residues. Between the trimmed V and J ends, which lost 0 bases and 4 bases, there was a span of 10 bases. The V gene's germline CDR1 is SGHRS and CDR2 YFSETQ. This CDR3 reads CASSLGHLLETQYF. The CDR3 DNA reads TGCGCCAGCAGCTTGGGTCACTTATTAGAGACCCAGTACTTC.

The genes are TRBV29-1 and TRBJ2-1, with 12 bases identical to TRBD1. This CDR3 region has 15 residues. The trim removed 6 bases at V and 9 bases at J, leaving 12 bases unmatched. Germline loops: CDR1 SQVTM, CDR2 ANQGSEA. The CDR3 spells CSVNDDWDRGLEQFF. CDR3 nucleotides: TGCAGCGTCAACGATGACTGGGACAGGGGGCTTGAGCAGTTCTTC.